Below are 19 T cell receptor beta chains sequenced from a single sample in a study of CD8 T cells in ankylosing spondylitis. Study results and caveats: A TCR beta motif of several highly homologous variants appeared characteristic of ankylosing spondylitis blood.

TCRdb reprocessed the 5' RACE reads with MiXCR, giving one entry per CDR3 protein. Altogether more than 650,000 distinct CDR3 sequences are present, about 10% being singletons, with the ten largest covering about 0.49%. What these receptors recognize is not known. What was sequenced was blood, either unsorted or a sorted T cell fraction (not recorded which). The receptors shown here come from a male donor with ankylosing spondylitis.

This clonotype was counted ten times or more. The V gene is TRBV6-5, the J gene TRBJ1-2, with 9 bases that match TRBD1. This CDR3 region has 15 residues. CDR1 is MNHEY and CDR2 is SVGAGI in the germline V gene. Trimming removed 4 bases from V and 2 bases from J; junction bases left unmatched: 5. The CDR3 reads CASSWTGTGNYGYTF. The CDR3 nucleotides are TGTGCCAGCAGTTGGACCGGGACAGGGAACTATGGCTACACCTTC.

V usage is TRBV20-1 and J usage is TRBJ2-5, with D perhaps matching TRBD1 (6 bases). CDR1 DFQATT and CDR2 SNEGSKA come from the germline V gene (reference sequence). V gave up 6 bases and J gave up 5 bases, with 16 bases separating them. CDR3 length equals 13 residues. CDR3 bases: TGCAGTGCCGACCCCGGGACAACGGAGACCCAGTACTTC. It encodes CSADPGTTETQYF.

The sample holds many counts of this clonotype. This sequence joins TRBV10-3 and TRBJ1-6; D remains ambiguous. Germline values: CDR1 ENHRY, CDR2 SYGVKD. The germline V and J ends were trimmed by 4 bases and 7 bases, with 11 bases remaining between them. The CDR3 loop spans 14 amino acids. The CDR3, as DNA: TGTGCCATCAGTGGACAAAGTCGAAATTCACCCCTCCACTTT. Translating gives CAISGQSRNSPLHF.

The chain carries TRBV27 and TRBJ2-2, with D possibly being TRBD2 (5 bases). This CDR3 has 17 residues. In germline, CDR1 is MNHEY, CDR2 SMNVEV (reference sequence). V gave up 3 bases and J gave up 5 bases, with 19 bases separating them. The CDR3 nucleotides are TGTGCCAGCAGTTTGTCGGGCAGGAGCGGTGCAACCGGGGAGCTGTTTTTT. This gives the protein CASSLSGRSGATGELFF.

This clonotype was seen a handful of times. The chain recombines TRBV28 with TRBJ2-5, with TRBD2 identical over 8 bases. Germline V CDR1 and CDR2: MDHEN, SYDVKM. The CDR3 runs to 15 residues. Germline trimming cut 8 bases from V and 5 bases from J; bases unmatched to any gene: 13. DNA for the CDR3: TGTGCCAGCGGACTAGGCGGGGGGCTTGCGGAGACCCAGTACTTC. This gives the protein CASGLGGGLAETQYF.

This clonotype was picked up a small number of times. The CDR3 loop reads CAISEVYGDTEAFF. The CDR3 DNA reads as TGTGCCATCAGTGAGGTGTATGGGGACACTGAAGCTTTCTTT. The chain couples TRBV10-3 to TRBJ1-1; D is uncertain. V was trimmed by 2 bases and J by 3 bases, leaving 10 bases between them. The CDR3 covers 14 residues. The germline CDR1 and CDR2 sequences are ENHRY and SYGVKD.

Only a few counts were recorded for this clonotype. The gene calls are TRBV20-1 and TRBJ1-2; no clear D gene. Per the germline V gene, CDR1 is DFQATT and CDR2 is SNEGSKA (reference sequence). With 0 bases removed from V and 4 bases from J, the gap between germline ends came to 9 bases. The CDR3 totals 13 residues. The CDR3 DNA sequence: TGCAGTGCTAGAGATCCGACCTCCTATGGCTACACCTTC. Protein: CSARDPTSYGYTF.

This clonotype has more than one count but fewer than ten. V is TRBV20-1 and J is TRBJ1-6; 7 bases agree with TRBD1. Trimming removed 5 bases from V and 7 bases from J; junction bases left unmatched: 5. CDR3 length: 13 amino acids. Per the germline V gene, CDR1 is DFQATT and CDR2 is SNEGSKA (reference sequence). CDR3 protein: CSADGTVNSPLHF. In nucleotides, the CDR3 is TGCAGTGCTGACGGGACAGTCAATTCACCCCTCCACTTT.

In its sample, this clonotype was seen a few times. This chain joins TRBV20-1 and TRBJ1-6, with D maybe TRBD1 (5 bases). V lost 6 bases and J 6 bases, leaving 12 bases between the germline ends. Germline CDR1 is DFQATT and CDR2 is SNEGSKA (reference sequence). The CDR3 is 13 amino acids. The CDR3 region has the DNA TGCAGTGCCCAAGGGACGGCTAATTCACCCCTCCACTTT. Its translation is CSAQGTANSPLHF.

This rearrangement joins TRBV10-3 to TRBJ2-1; tentatively, D is TRBD1 (6 bases). The CDR3 length is 16 residues. The ends were cut back, 4 bases at V and 6 bases at J, with 19 bases in the middle. Germline-derived CDR1 and CDR2 are ENHRY and SYGVKD. The CDR3 region has the DNA TGTGCCATCAGTGGTCCAGAGGGGGTCTGGAGCAATGAGCAGTTCTTC. The encoded protein is CAISGPEGVWSNEQFF.

This clonotype was recorded a few times. The J gene is TRBJ2-3, the V gene TRBV19; 9 bases line up with TRBD2. Trimming at V came to 2 bases and at J to 6 bases, leaving 9 bases not matched to a gene. The CDR3 consists of 16 residues. The germline V gene encodes CDR1 LNHDA and CDR2 SQIVND (reference sequence). CDR3 region: CASSISGGRAPDTQYF. The CDR3 DNA follows: TGTGCCAGTAGTATAAGCGGCGGGAGGGCTCCCGATACGCAGTATTTT.

This clonotype turned up a few times. V and J are TRBV6-1 and TRBJ1-1; 11 bases are shared with TRBD1. The germline V gene has CDR1 MNHNS and CDR2 SASEGT. V lost 6 bases and J lost 1; bases outside the gene matches: 7. The CDR3 runs to 16 residues. The CDR3 DNA is TGTGCCAGCAGCCCGAGGGACAGGGGGAGGAACACTGAAGCTTTCTTT. The encoded protein is CASSPRDRGRNTEAFF.

The chain joins TRBV7-9 to TRBJ1-1; no reliable D call. V lost 1 base and J lost 5, with 8 bases in between. The CDR3 is 13 residues long. Germline V CDR1 and CDR2: SEHNR, FQNEAQ (reference sequence). CDR3 nucleotide sequence: TGTGCCAGCAGCTTAGACCGAAAGACTGAAGCTTTCTTT. It is translated as CASSLDRKTEAFF.

There are a few counts of this clonotype. The chain carries TRBV5-1 and TRBJ2-5, with a tentative D call TRBD2 (6 bases). Trimming pared 2 bases from V and 2 bases from J, leaving 10 bases between. Germline CDR1 SGHRS, CDR2 YFSETQ. CDR3 length equals 14 residues. The CDR3 nucleotides are TGCGCCAGCAGCTTCTCTAGCGATCAAGAGACCCAGTACTTC. It translates to CASSFSSDQETQYF.

For this clonotype: One junction end does not reproduce the germline sequence, and a read error may be involved. This chain connects TRBV5-1 to TRBJ2-2, with 8 bases identical to TRBD1. CDR3 length: 15 amino acids. The germline V gene encodes CDR1 SGHRS and CDR2 YFSETQ. As DNA, the CDR3 is TGCACCAGCAGCATCGGACAGGGAGGCACCGGGGAGCTGTTTTTT. It translates to CTSSIGQGGTGELFF.

The chain is built from TRBV6-5 and TRBJ2-5, with 14 bases lining up with TRBD2. From germline, CDR1 is MNHEY and CDR2 SVGAGI. Germline trimming cut 4 bases from V and 3 bases from J; bases unmatched to any gene: 7. CDR3 length: 17 amino acids. In DNA form, the CDR3 reads TGTGCCAGCAGTTCTACGGGACTAGCGGGAGCAGAAGAGACCCAGTACTTC. This encodes CASSSTGLAGAEETQYF.

This clonotype was recorded a few times. The chain couples TRBV5-1 to TRBJ2-7; D may be TRBD1 or TRBD2 (6 bases each). Germline V CDR1 and CDR2: SGHRS, YFSETQ. V gave up 4 bases and J gave up 2 bases, with 16 bases separating them. There are 15 residues in the CDR3. This CDR3 reads CASSPLGGPPYEQYF. CDR3 in DNA: TGCGCCAGCAGCCCGCTCGGGGGCCCTCCCTACGAGCAGTACTTC. Looking up the rest from reference TRBV5-1 and TRBJ2-7 gives the full variable domain: KAGVTQTPRYLIKTRGQQVTLSCSPISGHRSVSWYQQTPGQGLQFLFEYFSETQRNKGNFPGRFSGRQFSNSRSEMNVSTLELGDSALYLCASSPLGGPPYEQYFGPGTRLTVT.

The rearrangement joins TRBV18 to TRBJ2-7; D uncertain. The V end lost 6 bases, the J end lost 3 bases, and 12 bases lay between the germline ends. Germline CDR1 reads KGHSH; CDR2 reads LQKENI. The CDR3 sequence is 13 residues long. CDR3 amino acids: CASSRDYNYEQYF. DNA of the CDR3: TGTGCCAGCTCCAGAGATTACAACTACGAGCAGTACTTC.

The V call is TRBV28, the J call TRBJ1-2; no clear D gene. Deletions cut 8 bases from V and 0 bases from J, with 16 bases between. This CDR3 has 15 amino acids. The germline V gene has CDR1 MDHEN and CDR2 SYDVKM. This CDR3 reads CASLFPGGTNYGYTF. In nucleotides, the CDR3 is TGTGCCAGCCTTTTCCCGGGAGGAACTAACTATGGCTACACCTTC.